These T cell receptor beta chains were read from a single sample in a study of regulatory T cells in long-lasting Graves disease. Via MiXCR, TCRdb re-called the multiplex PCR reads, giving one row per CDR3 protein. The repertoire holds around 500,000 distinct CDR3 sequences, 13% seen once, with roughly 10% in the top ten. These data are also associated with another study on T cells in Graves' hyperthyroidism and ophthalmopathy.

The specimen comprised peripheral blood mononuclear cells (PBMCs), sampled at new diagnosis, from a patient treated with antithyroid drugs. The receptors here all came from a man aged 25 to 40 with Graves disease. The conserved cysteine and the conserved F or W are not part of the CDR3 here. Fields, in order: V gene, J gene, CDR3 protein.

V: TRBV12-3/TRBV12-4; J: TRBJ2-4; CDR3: ASSLGWDNIQY
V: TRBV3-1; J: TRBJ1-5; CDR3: ASSQAGGGQPQH
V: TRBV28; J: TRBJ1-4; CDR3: ASSPSDRPSNEKLF
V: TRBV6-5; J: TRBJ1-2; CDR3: ASSYSDTGAGYGYT
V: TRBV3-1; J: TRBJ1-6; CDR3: ASSQGPSYNSPLH
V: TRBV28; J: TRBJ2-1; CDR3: ASRIRTSGYNEQF
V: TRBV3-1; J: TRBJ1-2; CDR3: ASSQKQVWRYGYT
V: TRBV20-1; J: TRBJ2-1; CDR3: SALAYNEQF
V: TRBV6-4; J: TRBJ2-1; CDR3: ASRGTSGSPSSYNEQF
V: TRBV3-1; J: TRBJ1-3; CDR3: ASSRGTAASAGNTIY
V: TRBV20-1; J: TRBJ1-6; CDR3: SARAGGRDNSPLH
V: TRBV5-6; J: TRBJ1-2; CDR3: ASSLWEIQAT
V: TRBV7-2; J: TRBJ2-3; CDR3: ASKATSGTDTQY
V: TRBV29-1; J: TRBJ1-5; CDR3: SVVGGGGQPQH
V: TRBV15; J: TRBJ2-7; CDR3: ATSVDLGGVSYEQY
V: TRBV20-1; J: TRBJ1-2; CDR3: SAVRDGGASNGYT
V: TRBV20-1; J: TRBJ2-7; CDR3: SVLQVYEQY
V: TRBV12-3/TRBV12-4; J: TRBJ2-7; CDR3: ASSFAAERAYEQY
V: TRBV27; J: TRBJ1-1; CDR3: ATAGRASRNTEAF
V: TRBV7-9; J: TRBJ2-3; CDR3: ASSPPDRSTDTQY